The clone carrying this T cell receptor (beta chain) was seen at least ten times. The data were obtained in a study of regulatory T cells in long-lasting Graves disease. Time point denoted: newly diagnosed GD, antithyroid drugs for less than 3 months. Extracted PBMC RNA gave rise to the TCR library. The V gene end was trimmed by 4 bases and the J gene end by 3 bases; junction bases not matched to a gene: 6. The CDR3 sequence is 17 residues long. CDR1 LGHDT and CDR2 YNNKEL come from the germline V gene (reference sequence). CDR3 regions were amplified by Arm-PCR using iRepertoire HTBI primers to build TCR beta libraries. The authors' processing: In the combined samples, roughly 60 TRBV and 14 TRBJ segments were identified. MiXCR was run by TCRdb on the multiplex PCR reads, yielding one entry per CDR3 protein. These V and J calls are TCRdb output, not the study's own analysis. The sample lists some 600,000 distinct CDR3 sequences; about 16% were seen once.

These sequences were also reported in another study, on T cells in Graves' hyperthyroidism and ophthalmopathy. This second study says: Graves' hyperthyroidism without ophthalmopathy progression within 18 months was termed stable. Among the patients, aged 18 to 65, hyperthyroidism was newly diagnosed and had lasted under 2 months. The primer set for the first-round RT-PCR of the TCR CDR3 was HTBI.

This clonotype originated in a man aged 18 to 29 with Graves disease. V usage is TRBV3-1 and J usage is TRBJ2-2; 12 positions match TRBD2. The source material was peripheral blood mononuclear cells (PBMCs), sampled at new diagnosis, from a patient treated with antithyroid drugs. DNA for the CDR3: TGTGCCAGCAGCCCGGCTAGCGGGAGGGCCGACACCGGGGAGCTGTTTTTT. Translation gives CASSPASGRADTGELFF.